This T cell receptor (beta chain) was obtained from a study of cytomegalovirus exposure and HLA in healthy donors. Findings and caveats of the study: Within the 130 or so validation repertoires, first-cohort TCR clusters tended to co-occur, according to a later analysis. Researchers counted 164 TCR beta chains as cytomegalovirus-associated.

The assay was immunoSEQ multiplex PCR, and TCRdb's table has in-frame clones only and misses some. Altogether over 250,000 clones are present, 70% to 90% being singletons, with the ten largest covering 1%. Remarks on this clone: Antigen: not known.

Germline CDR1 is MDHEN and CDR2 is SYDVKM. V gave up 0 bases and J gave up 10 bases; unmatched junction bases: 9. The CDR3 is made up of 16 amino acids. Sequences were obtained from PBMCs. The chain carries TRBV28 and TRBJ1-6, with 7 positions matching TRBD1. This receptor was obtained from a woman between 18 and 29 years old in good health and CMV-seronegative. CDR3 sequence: CASSLWLGTVGSPLHF. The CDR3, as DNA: TGTGCCAGCAGTTTATGGTTGGGGACAGTAGGGTCACCCCTCCACTTT.